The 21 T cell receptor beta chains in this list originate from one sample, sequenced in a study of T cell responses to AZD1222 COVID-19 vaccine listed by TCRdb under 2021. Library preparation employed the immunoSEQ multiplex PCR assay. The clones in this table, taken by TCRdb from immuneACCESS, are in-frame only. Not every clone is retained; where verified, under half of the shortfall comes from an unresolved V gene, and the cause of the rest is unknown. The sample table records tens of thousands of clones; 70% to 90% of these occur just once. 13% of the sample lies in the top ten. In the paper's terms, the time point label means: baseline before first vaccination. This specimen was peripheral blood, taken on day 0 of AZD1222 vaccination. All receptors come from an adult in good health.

In nucleotides, the CDR3 is TGCGCCAGCAGCCGGGGACAGGCAATCACCGGGGAGCTGTTTTTT. Its translation: CASSRGQAITGELFF. The chain uses TRBV4-3 and TRBJ2-2; 8 nucleotides line up with TRBD1. With 4 bases clipped from V and 4 bases from J, the junction kept 5 bases outside the gene matches. Germline-derived CDR1 and CDR2 are LGHNA and YSLEER. The CDR3 extends over 15 amino acids.

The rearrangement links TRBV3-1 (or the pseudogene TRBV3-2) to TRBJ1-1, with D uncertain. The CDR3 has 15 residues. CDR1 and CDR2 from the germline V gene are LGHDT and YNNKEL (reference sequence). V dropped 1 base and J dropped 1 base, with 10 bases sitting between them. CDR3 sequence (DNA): TGTGCCAGCAGCCAAGGTTACCAGGCGAACACTGAAGCTTTCTTT. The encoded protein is CASSQGYQANTEAFF.

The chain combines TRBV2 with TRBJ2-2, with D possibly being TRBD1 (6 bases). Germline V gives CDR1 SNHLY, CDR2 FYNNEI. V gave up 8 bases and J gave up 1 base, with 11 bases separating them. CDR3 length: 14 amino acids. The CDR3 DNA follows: TGTGCCAGCGATTTAGGGGGGAACACCGGGGAGCTGTTTTTT. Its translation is CASDLGGNTGELFF.

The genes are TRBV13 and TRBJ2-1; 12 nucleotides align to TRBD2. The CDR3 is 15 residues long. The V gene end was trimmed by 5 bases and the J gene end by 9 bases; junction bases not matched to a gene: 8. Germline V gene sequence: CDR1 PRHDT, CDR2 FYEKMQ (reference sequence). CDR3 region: CASSHSSGGAGEQFF. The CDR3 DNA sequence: TGTGCCAGCAGCCACTCTAGCGGGGGGGCAGGTGAGCAGTTCTTC.

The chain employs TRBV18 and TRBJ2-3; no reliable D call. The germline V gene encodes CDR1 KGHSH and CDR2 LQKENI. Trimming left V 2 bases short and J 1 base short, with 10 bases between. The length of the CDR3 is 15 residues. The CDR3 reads CASSPITVGTDTQYF. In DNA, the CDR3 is TGTGCCAGCTCACCAATCACAGTCGGCACAGATACGCAGTATTTT.

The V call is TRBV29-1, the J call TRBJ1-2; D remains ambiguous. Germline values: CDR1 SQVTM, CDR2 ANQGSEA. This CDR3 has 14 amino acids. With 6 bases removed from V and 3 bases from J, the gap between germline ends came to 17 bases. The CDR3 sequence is CSVAPLMIDYGYTF. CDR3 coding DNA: TGCAGCGTCGCCCCCCTCATGATTGACTATGGCTACACCTTC.

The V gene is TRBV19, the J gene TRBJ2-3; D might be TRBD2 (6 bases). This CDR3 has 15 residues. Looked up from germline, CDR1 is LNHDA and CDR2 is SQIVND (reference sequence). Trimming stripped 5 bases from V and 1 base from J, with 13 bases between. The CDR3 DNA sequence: TGTGCCAGTAGTCCCACCGGGACTGGCACAGATACGCAGTATTTT. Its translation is CASSPTGTGTDTQYF.

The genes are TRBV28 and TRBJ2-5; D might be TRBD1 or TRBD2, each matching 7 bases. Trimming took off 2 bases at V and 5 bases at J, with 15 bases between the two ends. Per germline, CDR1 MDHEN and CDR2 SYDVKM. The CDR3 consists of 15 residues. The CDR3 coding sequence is TGTGCCAGCAGTTTACCCACAGGGGAGGGGGAGACCCAGTACTTC. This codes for CASSLPTGEGETQYF.

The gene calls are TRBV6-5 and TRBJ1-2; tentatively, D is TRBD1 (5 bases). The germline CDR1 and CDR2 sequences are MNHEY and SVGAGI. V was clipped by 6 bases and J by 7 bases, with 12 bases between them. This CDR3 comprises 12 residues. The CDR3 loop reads CASSGAGAGYTF. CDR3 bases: TGTGCCAGCAGCGGGGCCGGGGCTGGCTACACCTTC.

In DNA, the CDR3 is TGTGCCAGCAGCCTCCGACTGGGGAACACCGGGGAGCTGTTTTTT. The encoded protein is CASSLRLGNTGELFF. The rearrangement uses TRBV11-1 and TRBJ2-2; D ambiguous. V was trimmed by 5 bases and J by 1 base, leaving 11 bases between them. This CDR3 spans 15 amino acids. Germline lookup yields CDR1 SGHAT and CDR2 FQDESV (reference sequence).

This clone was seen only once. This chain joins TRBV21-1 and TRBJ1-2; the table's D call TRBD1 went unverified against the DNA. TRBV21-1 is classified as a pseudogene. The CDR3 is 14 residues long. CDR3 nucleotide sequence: TGTGCCAGCAGCAGCACCCAGGGTAACTATGGCTACACCTTC. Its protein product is CASSSTQGNYGYTF.

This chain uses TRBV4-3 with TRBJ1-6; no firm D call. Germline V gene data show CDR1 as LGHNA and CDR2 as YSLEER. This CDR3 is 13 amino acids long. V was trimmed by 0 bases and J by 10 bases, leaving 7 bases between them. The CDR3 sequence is CASSQDISSPLHF. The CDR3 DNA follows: TGCGCCAGCAGCCAAGATATCTCGTCACCCCTCCACTTT.

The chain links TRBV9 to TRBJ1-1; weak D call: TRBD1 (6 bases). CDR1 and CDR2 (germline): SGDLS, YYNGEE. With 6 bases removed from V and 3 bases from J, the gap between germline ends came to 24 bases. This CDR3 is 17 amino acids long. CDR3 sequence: CASTPGAGRKGDTEAFF. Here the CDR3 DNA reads TGTGCCAGCACCCCTGGGGCAGGCCGAAAGGGGGACACTGAAGCTTTCTTT.

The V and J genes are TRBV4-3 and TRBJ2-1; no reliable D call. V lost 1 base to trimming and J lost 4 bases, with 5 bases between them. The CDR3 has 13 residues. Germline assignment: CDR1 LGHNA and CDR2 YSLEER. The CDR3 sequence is CASSQALYNEQFF. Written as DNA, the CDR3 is TGCGCCAGCAGCCAAGCTCTTTACAATGAGCAGTTCTTC.

The CDR3, as DNA: TGTGCCAGCAGTGAACTGACGAGGATGGAAAAACTGTTTTTT. This sequence encodes CASSELTRMEKLFF. The rearrangement joins TRBV6-1 to TRBJ1-4, with unresolved D. The length of the CDR3 is 14 residues. Trimming pared 2 bases from V and 8 bases from J, leaving 12 bases between. The germline V gene encodes CDR1 MNHNS and CDR2 SASEGT.

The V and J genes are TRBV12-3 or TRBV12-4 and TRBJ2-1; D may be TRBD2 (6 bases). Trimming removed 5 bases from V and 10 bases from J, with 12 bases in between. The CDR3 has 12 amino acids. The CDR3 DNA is TGTGCCAGCAGTCCGGGAGTGGGCGAGCAGTTCTTC. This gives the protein CASSPGVGEQFF.

DNA of the CDR3: TGTGCCAGCAGTTCGGACAGGAATGGAAACACCATATATTTT. This sequence encodes CASSSDRNGNTIYF. The rearrangement joins TRBV28 to TRBJ1-3, with TRBD1 matching over 7 bases. CDR1 and CDR2 from the germline V gene are MDHEN and SYDVKM. The V and J ends lost 4 bases and 3 bases, in that order; junction bases with no gene match: 3. The CDR3 consists of 14 residues.

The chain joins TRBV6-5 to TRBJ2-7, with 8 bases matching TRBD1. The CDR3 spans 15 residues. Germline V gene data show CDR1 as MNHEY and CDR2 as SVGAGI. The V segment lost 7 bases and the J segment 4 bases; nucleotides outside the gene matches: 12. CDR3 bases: TGTGCCAGCACCTCAGCCGGGACAGGACAATACGAGCAGTACTTC. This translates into CASTSAGTGQYEQYF.

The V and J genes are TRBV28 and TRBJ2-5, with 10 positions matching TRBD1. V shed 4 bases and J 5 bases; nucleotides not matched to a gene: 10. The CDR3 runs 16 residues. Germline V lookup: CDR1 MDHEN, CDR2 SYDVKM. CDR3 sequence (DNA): TGTGCCAGCAGTTCGGCCGGGACAGGGGTTAAGGAGACCCAGTACTTC. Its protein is CASSSAGTGVKETQYF.

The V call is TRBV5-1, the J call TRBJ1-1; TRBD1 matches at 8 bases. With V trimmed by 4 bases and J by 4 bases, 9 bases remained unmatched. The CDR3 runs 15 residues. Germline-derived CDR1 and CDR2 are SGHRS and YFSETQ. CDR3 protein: CASSRGQGGGTEAFF. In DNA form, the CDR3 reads TGCGCCAGCAGCCGAGGACAGGGAGGGGGCACTGAAGCTTTCTTT.

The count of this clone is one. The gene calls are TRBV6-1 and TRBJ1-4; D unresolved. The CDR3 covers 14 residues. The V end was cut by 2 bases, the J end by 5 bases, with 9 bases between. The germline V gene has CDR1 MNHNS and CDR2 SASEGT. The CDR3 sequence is CASSEYWRNEKLFF. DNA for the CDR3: TGTGCCAGCAGTGAATATTGGCGGAATGAAAAACTGTTTTTT.